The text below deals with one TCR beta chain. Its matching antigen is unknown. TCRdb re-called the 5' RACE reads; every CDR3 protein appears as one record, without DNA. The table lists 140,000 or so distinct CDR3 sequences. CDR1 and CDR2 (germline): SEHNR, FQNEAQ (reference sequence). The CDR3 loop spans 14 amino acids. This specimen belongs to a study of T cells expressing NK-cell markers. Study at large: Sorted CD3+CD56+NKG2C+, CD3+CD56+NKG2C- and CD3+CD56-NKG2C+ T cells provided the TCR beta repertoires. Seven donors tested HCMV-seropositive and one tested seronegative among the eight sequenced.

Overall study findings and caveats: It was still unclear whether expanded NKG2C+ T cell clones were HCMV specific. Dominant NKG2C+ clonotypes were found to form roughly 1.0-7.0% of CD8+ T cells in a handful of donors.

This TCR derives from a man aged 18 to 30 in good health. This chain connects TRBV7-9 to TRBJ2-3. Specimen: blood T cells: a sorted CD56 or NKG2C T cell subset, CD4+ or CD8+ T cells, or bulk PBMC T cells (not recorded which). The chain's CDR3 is CASTNNGATDTQYF.